This is a list of T cell receptor beta chains from one sample in a study of T cell repertoires in cytomegalovirus infection. Each CDR3 protein is one row after TCRdb ran MiXCR on the reads. The table shows fewer than 350,000 distinct CDR3 sequences, with 9.5% occurring only once. The sequencing sample was made of PBMCs. These receptors originate from a human donor in good health (CMV status not recorded). Some clones in this sample may be carry-over from other donors' samples. Each CDR3 is given without its conserved first and last residue. Each record gives: J gene, V gene, CDR3 protein.

>TRBJ2-1|TRBV7-2
ASSQTSGAFYNEQF
>TRBJ1-1|TRBV6-2/TRBV6-3
ASRFGAIGRTEAF
>TRBJ2-2|TRBV5-1
ASRMEVTGELF
>TRBJ2-1|TRBV4-2
ASSQDTGEVYNEQF
>TRBJ2-1|TRBV5-4
AGRQSQTGLAGASYNEQF
>TRBJ2-7|TRBV6-1
ASSLLGTHEQY
>TRBJ2-5|TRBV2
ASSDVRSTETQY
>TRBJ2-3|TRBV7-2
ASSFRAGGRTQY
>TRBJ1-1|TRBV7-9
ASSSGLGSTEAF
>TRBJ2-7|TRBV12-3/TRBV12-4
ASHRRGEVEQY
>TRBJ1-4|TRBV28
ASSRPGGAREKLF
>TRBJ1-5|TRBV7-2
ASSVGPSTGQPQH
>TRBJ2-7|TRBV11-1
ASSSTGSKQY
>TRBJ2-1|TRBV5-1
ASSLGTSGGLSSYNEQF
>TRBJ2-5|TRBV7-2
ASSTKETQY
>TRBJ2-6|TRBV7-9
ASRTASSGANVLT
>TRBJ2-1|TRBV27
ASIRTGGEQF
>TRBJ2-7|TRBV3-1
ASSQDFWGTASYEQY
>TRBJ2-5|TRBV12-3/TRBV12-4
ASSRTSAQKETQY
>TRBJ2-7|TRBV4-2
ASSQDRLPNPYEQY
>TRBJ2-6|TRBV4-2
ASSQLSGSSGANVLT
>TRBJ2-7|TRBV6-1
ASSDPTGVTYEQY
>TRBJ1-5|TRBV5-5
ASSLAFRQPQH
>TRBJ1-1|TRBV7-2
ASTLFGGRDTEAF
>TRBJ2-7|TRBV7-2
ASSWKYEQY
>TRBJ2-2|TRBV7-2
ASSQWDPLVGELF
>TRBJ2-7|TRBV4-1
ASSQARLGSYEQY
>TRBJ2-5|TRBV28
ASSRPGLGQETQY
>TRBJ1-1|TRBV7-2
ASSLDRTVTRTEAF
>TRBJ2-2|TRBV9
ASSVSSNRELF
>TRBJ1-1|TRBV7-2
ASSFPSGLDTEAF
>TRBJ2-7|TRBV7-2
ASSPKRSSYEQY
>TRBJ1-4|TRBV12-3/TRBV12-4
ASSSFIDREELF
>TRBJ1-3|TRBV7-2
ASSPQGSGNTIY
>TRBJ2-7|TRBV5-1
ASSLALGKGSYEQY
>TRBJ2-1|TRBV5-1
ASKTSGGPDEF
>TRBJ2-7|TRBV20-1
SARAGGPYEQY
>TRBJ2-1|TRBV23-1
ASSHSDEQF
>TRBJ2-1|TRBV6-1
ASSPWDSSYNEQF
>TRBJ2-5|TRBV6-2/TRBV6-3
ASSPGTREETQY
>TRBJ1-2|TRBV12-3/TRBV12-4
ASSPGQGNLDYGYT
>TRBJ2-7|TRBV28
ASSSDSRSSYEQY
>TRBJ1-1|TRBV6-8
ASSSSRVGF
>TRBJ1-1|TRBV7-3
ASSLRQARGMNTEAF
>TRBJ2-7|TRBV19
ASSREGQGAYEQY
>TRBJ1-5|TRBV20-1
SARRTGGRPQH
>TRBJ2-3|TRBV7-2
ASSLGGTAGTQY
>TRBJ2-2|TRBV6-5
ASSYGGGRRGGVFTGELF
>TRBJ2-3|TRBV6-1
ASSERPLPDTQY
>TRBJ2-7|TRBV7-2
ASSLRTSTAYEQY
>TRBJ2-3|TRBV7-2
ASSPSVDTQY
>TRBJ1-6|TRBV4-1
ASSQGRTGGFNSPLH
>TRBJ2-1|TRBV4-1
ASSHLGQVDRV
>TRBJ1-4|TRBV7-8
ASNLNGAATNEKLF
>TRBJ2-7|TRBV10-2
ASNRDRGHEQY
>TRBJ1-1|TRBV5-1
ASSLAEGGAF
>TRBJ2-5|TRBV12-3/TRBV12-4
ASSFRDSGIQETQY
>TRBJ1-1|TRBV7-6
ASSLKDRGRPNTEAF
>TRBJ2-1|TRBV24-1
ATSDADRGLYNEQF